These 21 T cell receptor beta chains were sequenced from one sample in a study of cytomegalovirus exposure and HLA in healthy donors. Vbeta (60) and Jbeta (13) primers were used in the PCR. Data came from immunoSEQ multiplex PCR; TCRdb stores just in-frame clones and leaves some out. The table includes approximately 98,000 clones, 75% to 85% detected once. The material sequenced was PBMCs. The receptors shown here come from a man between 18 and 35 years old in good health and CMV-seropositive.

This CDR3 reads CASSTGGNEQFF. The CDR3 nucleotides read TGTGCCAGTAGTACTGGGGGGAATGAGCAGTTCTTC. The chain couples TRBV19 to TRBJ2-1, with a possible D match to TRBD2 (6 bases). The CDR3 has 12 residues. The germline V and J ends were trimmed by 4 bases and 7 bases, with 8 bases remaining between them. Germline V gene lookup returns CDR1 LNHDA and CDR2 SQIVND (reference sequence).

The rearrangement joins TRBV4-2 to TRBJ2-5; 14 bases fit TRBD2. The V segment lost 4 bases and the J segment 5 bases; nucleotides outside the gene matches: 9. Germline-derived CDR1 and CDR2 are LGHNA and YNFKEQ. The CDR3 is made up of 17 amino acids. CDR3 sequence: CASSPRTSGGRGETQYF. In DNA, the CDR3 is TGTGCCAGCAGCCCCCGGACTAGCGGGGGGCGGGGGGAGACCCAGTACTTC.

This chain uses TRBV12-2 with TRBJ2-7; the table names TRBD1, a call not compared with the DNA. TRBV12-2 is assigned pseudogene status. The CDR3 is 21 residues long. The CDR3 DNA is TGTGCAAGTCGCTCTTGCCGACAGGGGGGCCTCGCGGGGGAGACGTTTTACGAGCAGTACTTC. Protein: CASRSCRQGGLAGETFYEQYF.

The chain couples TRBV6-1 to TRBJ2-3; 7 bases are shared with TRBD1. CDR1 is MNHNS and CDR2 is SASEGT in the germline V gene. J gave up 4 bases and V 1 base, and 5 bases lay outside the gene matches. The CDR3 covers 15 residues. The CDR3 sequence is CASSEGQGVSDTQYF. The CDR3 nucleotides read TGTGCCAGCAGTGAAGGACAGGGAGTCTCAGATACGCAGTATTTT.

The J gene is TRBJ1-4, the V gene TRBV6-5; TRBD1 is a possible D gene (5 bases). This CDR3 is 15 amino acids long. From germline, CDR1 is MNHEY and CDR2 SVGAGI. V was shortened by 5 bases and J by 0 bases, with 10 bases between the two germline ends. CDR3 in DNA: TGTGCCAGCAGTACCAGGACACCAACTAATGAAAAACTGTTTTTT. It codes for CASSTRTPTNEKLFF.

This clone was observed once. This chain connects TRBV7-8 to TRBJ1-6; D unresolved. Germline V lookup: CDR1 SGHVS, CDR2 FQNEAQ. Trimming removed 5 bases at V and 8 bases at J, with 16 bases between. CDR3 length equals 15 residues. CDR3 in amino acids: CASSPDPGYDSPLHF. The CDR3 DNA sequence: TGTGCCAGCAGCCCAGATCCGGGGTATGATTCACCCCTCCACTTT.

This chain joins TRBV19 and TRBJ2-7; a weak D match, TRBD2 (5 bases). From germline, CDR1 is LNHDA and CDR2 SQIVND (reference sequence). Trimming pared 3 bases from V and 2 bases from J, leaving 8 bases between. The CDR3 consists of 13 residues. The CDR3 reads CASSIKGAYEQYF. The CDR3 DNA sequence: TGTGCCAGTAGTATTAAGGGAGCCTACGAGCAGTACTTC.

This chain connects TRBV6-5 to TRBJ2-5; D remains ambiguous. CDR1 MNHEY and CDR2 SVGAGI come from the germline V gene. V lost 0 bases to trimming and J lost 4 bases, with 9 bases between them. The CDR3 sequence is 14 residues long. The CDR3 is CASSYSGGGETQYF. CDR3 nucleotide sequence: TGTGCCAGCAGTTACTCCGGCGGCGGAGAGACCCAGTACTTC.

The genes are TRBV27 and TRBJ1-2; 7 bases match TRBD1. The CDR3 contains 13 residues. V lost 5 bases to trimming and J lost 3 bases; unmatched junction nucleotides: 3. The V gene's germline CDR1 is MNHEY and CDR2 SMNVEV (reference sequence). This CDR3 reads CASSQGGYYGYTF. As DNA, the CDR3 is TGTGCCAGCAGTCAGGGGGGATACTATGGCTACACCTTC.

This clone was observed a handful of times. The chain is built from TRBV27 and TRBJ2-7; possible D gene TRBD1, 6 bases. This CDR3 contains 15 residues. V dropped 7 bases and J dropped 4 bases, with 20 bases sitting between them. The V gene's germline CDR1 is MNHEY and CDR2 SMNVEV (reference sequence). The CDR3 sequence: CASTKPGGVTYEQYF. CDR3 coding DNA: TGTGCCAGCACCAAACCTGGGGGCGTAACTTACGAGCAGTACTTC.

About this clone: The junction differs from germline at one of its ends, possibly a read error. This CDR3 is CASSISTRQWSGTDTQCF. DNA of the CDR3: TGTGCCAGTAGTATTTCAACCCGACAGTGGTCTGGCACAGATACGCAGTGTTTT. The chain uses TRBV19 and TRBJ2-3; a weak D match, TRBD1 (5 bases). CDR3 length: 18 amino acids. Germline V gene lookup returns CDR1 LNHDA and CDR2 SQIVND (reference sequence).

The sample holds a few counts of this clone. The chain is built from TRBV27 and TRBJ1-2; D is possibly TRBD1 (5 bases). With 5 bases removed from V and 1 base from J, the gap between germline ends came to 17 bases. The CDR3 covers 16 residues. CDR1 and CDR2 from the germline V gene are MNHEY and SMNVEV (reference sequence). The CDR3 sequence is CASSPSTGEINYGYTF. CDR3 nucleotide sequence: TGTGCCAGCAGTCCTTCGACGGGGGAAATTAACTATGGCTACACCTTC.

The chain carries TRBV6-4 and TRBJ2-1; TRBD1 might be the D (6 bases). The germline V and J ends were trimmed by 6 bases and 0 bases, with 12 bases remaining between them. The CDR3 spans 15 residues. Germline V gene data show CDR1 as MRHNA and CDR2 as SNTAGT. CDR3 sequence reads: CASRVQGTSYNEQFF. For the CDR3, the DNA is TGTGCCAGCAGGGTACAGGGTACCTCCTACAATGAGCAGTTCTTC.

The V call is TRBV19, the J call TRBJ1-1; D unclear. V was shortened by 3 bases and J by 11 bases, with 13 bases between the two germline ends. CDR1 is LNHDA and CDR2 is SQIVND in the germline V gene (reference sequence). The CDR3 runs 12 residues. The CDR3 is CASSIPGDRAFF. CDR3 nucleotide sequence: TGTGCCAGTAGTATCCCAGGTGATCGGGCTTTCTTT.

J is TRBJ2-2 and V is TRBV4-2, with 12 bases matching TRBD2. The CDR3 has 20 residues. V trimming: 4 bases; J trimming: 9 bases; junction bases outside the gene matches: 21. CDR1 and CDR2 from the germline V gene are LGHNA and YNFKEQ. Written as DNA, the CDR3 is TGTGCCAGCAGCCGATCACGGGCTCGACTAGCGGGGGAAAGGAGGCGGGAGCTGTTTTTT. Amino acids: CASSRSRARLAGERRRELFF.

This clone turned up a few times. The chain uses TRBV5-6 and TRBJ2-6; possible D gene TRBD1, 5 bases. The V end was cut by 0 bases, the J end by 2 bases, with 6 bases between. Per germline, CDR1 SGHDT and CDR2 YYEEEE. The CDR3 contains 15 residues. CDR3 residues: CASSLAGTGANVLTF. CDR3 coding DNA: TGTGCCAGCAGCTTGGCAGGGACTGGGGCCAACGTCCTGACTTTC.

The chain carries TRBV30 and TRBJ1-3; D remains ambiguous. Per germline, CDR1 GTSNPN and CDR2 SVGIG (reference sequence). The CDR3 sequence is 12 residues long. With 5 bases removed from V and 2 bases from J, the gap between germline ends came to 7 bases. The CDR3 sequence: CAWVRTGNTIYF. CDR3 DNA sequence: TGTGCCTGGGTGCGGACTGGAAACACCATATATTTT. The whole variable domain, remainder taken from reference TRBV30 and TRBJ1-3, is SQTIHQWPATLVQPVGSPLSLECTVEGTSNPNLYWYRQAAGRGLQLLFYSVGIGQISSEVPQNLSASRPQDRQFILSSKKLLLSDSGFYLCAWVRTGNTIYFGEGSWLTVV.

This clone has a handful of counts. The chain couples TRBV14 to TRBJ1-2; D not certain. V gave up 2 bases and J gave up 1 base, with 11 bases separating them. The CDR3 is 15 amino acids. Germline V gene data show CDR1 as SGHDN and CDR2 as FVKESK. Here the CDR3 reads CASSQLRGFNYGYTF. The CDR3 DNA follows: TGTGCCAGCAGCCAACTCCGAGGGTTTAACTATGGCTACACCTTC.

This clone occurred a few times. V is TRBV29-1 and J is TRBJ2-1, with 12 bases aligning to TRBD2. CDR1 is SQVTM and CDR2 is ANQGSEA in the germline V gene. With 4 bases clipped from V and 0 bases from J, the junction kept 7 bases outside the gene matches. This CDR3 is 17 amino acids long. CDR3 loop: CSVGGLAGPSSYNEQFF. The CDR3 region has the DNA TGCAGCGTTGGAGGACTAGCGGGACCGAGCTCCTACAATGAGCAGTTCTTC.

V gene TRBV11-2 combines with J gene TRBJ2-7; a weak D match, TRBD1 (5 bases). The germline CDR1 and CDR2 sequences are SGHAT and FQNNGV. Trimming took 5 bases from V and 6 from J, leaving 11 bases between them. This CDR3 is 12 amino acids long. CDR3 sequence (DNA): TGTGCCAGCAGCCCCGAAACAGGCGAGCAGTACTTC. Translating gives CASSPETGEQYF. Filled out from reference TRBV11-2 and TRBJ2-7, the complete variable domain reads EAGVAQSPRYKIIEKRQSVAFWCNPISGHATLYWYQQILGQGPKLLIQFQNNGVVDDSQLPKDRFSAERLKGVDSTLKIQPAKLEDSAVYLCASSPETGEQYFGPGTRLTVT.

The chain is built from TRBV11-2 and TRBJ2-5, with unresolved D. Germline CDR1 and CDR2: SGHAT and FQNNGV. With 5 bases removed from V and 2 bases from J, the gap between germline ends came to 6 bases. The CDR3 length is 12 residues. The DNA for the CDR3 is TGTGCCAGCAGCAAGCCGCAAGAGACCCAGTACTTC. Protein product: CASSKPQETQYF.